Shown below are 8 T cell receptor beta chains from a single sample sequenced in a study of T-cell memory formation after mild COVID-19. TCRdb re-analysed the 5' RACE reads in MiXCR, keeping a single row per CDR3 protein. The sample comprises around 120,000 distinct CDR3 sequences, about a sixth of which are singletons, and more than 11% rests with the top ten. The sample taken for sequencing was PBMCs or a T cell subset sorted from them (not recorded which). The receptors shown here come from an adult woman who had mild COVID-19 (a few samples of this study predate the infection). Cell type and time point are not known.

In its sample, this clonotype was seen a few times. The chain couples TRBV20-1 to TRBJ1-1; 7 nucleotides line up with TRBD1. With 6 bases clipped from V and 1 base from J, the junction kept 5 bases outside the gene matches. CDR1 and CDR2 from the germline V gene are DFQATT and SNEGSKA (reference sequence). The CDR3 has 13 residues. The CDR3 DNA reads as TGCAGTGCCGACGAGGGGGCGAACACTGAAGCTTTCTTT. Translated: CSADEGANTEAFF.

This clonotype was detected a few times. The chain has TRBV18 and TRBJ2-7; D is perhaps TRBD1 (6 bases). The CDR3 is 13 amino acids. CDR1 and CDR2 from the germline V gene are KGHSH and LQKENI. V shed 6 bases and J shed 3 bases, with 12 bases lying between them. The CDR3 DNA reads as TGTGCCAGCTCCCCGGGACACCGCTACGAGCAGTACTTC. It codes for CASSPGHRYEQYF.

This clonotype has a handful of counts. The chain has TRBV11-1 and TRBJ2-5; D might be TRBD2 (5 bases). The germline V gene has CDR1 SGHAT and CDR2 FQDESV (reference sequence). Trimming left V 4 bases short and J 5 bases short, with 14 bases between. The CDR3 is made up of 14 amino acids. The CDR3 coding sequence is TGTGCCAGCAGCTCCCCCGGAGGACCCGAGACCCAGTACTTC. It codes for CASSSPGGPETQYF.

The chain joins TRBV7-9 to TRBJ2-2; D unresolved. The CDR3 is 18 residues long. Per the germline V gene, CDR1 is SEHNR and CDR2 is FQNEAQ (reference sequence). V gave up 1 base and J gave up 1 base, with 16 bases separating them. The CDR3: CASSLDLVQSVNTGELFF. For the CDR3, the DNA is TGTGCCAGCAGCTTAGATCTGGTACAGTCGGTGAACACCGGGGAGCTGTTTTTT.

The J gene is TRBJ2-3, the V gene TRBV7-2, with TRBD1 matching over 7 bases. This CDR3 has 15 amino acids. The germline gives CDR1 SGHTA, CDR2 FQGNSA. The ends lost 5 bases at V and 4 bases at J; junction bases unmatched: 9. The CDR3 DNA follows: TGTGCCAGCAGCCACAGTACAGGGGCCGCAGATACGCAGTATTTT. It yields the protein CASSHSTGAADTQYF.

V is TRBV24-1 and J is TRBJ1-2; D is perhaps TRBD1 (5 bases). CDR3 size: 12 residues. The V end was cut by 6 bases, the J end by 4 bases, with 8 bases between. Germline V gene sequence: CDR1 KGHDR, CDR2 SFDVKD. The CDR3 is CATSRDSYGYTF. In nucleotides, the CDR3 is TGTGCCACCAGTCGGGACTCCTATGGCTACACCTTC.

The CDR3 loop reads CASRTGMETQYF. The CDR3, as DNA: TGCGCCAGCAGAACAGGGATGGAGACCCAGTACTTC. The J gene is TRBJ2-5, the V gene TRBV5-1, with a possible D match to TRBD1 (6 bases). The germline V gene has CDR1 SGHRS and CDR2 YFSETQ. The CDR3 sequence is 12 residues long. Trimming removed 5 bases at V and 5 bases at J, with 10 bases between. Full variable domain (remainder filled in from reference TRBV5-1 and TRBJ2-5): KAGVTQTPRYLIKTRGQQVTLSCSPISGHRSVSWYQQTPGQGLQFLFEYFSETQRNKGNFPGRFSGRQFSNSRSEMNVSTLELGDSALYLCASRTGMETQYFGPGTRLLVL.

This chain links TRBV5-1 with TRBJ2-7, with TRBD1 identical over 7 bases. CDR1 is SGHRS, CDR2 YFSETQ, per germline. The CDR3 runs 15 residues. J gave up 2 bases and V 4 bases, and 9 bases lay outside the gene matches. This CDR3 reads CASSPRRDSPYEQYF. The CDR3 DNA reads as TGCGCCAGCAGCCCGAGAAGGGACAGCCCCTACGAGCAGTACTTC.